This is a list of T cell receptor beta chains from one sample in a study of post-analysis software for immune sequencing data. TCRdb independently ran MiXCR on the PCR reads; one entry per CDR3 protein. Seen here are under 650,000 distinct CDR3 sequences, 40% to 50% observed once, and the top ten hold over 1.5%. Material: blood. These receptors originate from a girl under 18 with multiple sclerosis. CDR3s include the opening cysteine and the closing phenylalanine or tryptophan. The D gene is left open where the match is weak. A row's size may be missing; if present it is once, few, many or a size class.

d_call,j_call,v_call,clone_size,cdr3_aa,cdr3_nt
TRBD1,TRBJ1-2,TRBV12-3/TRBV12-4,NA,CASNHRGGNYGYTF,TGTGCCAGCAACCACAGGGGCGGCAACTATGGCTACACCTTC
NA,TRBJ2-5,TRBV28,NA,CASTSAGPQTETQYF,TGTGCCAGCACTTCCGCGGGGCCCCAGACTGAGACCCAGTACTTC
TRBD2,TRBJ2-7,TRBV7-2,NA,CASSGAHFSGGLYEQYF,TGTGCCAGCAGCGGCGCCCATTTTAGCGGGGGGCTCTACGAGCAGTACTTC
TRBD1,TRBJ1-1,TRBV15,NA,CATSREGSRGRAFF,TGTGCCACCAGCAGAGAGGGGAGCAGGGGGCGAGCTTTCTTT
NA,TRBJ2-1,TRBV5-5,NA,CASSLLGSSSYNEQFF,TGTGCCAGCAGCTTGTTGGGCTCCAGCTCCTACAATGAGCAGTTCTTC
NA,TRBJ1-2,TRBV5-1,once,CASSLGPEMDYGYTF,TGCGCCAGCAGCCTCGGGCCGGAAATGGACTATGGCTACACCTTC
NA,TRBJ2-3,TRBV3-1,NA,CASSLRSPAQTDTQYF,TGTGCCAGCAGCTTAAGATCCCCAGCTCAGACAGATACGCAGTATTTT
NA,TRBJ2-3,TRBV20-1,NA,CSAGASTDTQYF,TGCAGTGCGGGGGCTAGCACAGATACGCAGTATTTT
NA,TRBJ2-1,TRBV10-3,NA,CAINDPREEKGNERFF,TGTGCCATCAATGACCCTAGGGAAGAAAAGGGGAATGAGCGGTTCTTC
NA,TRBJ2-1,TRBV5-1,NA,CASSCGQKYNEQFF,TGCGCCAGCAGCTGCGGGCAGAAATACAATGAGCAGTTCTTC
TRBD1,TRBJ1-2,TRBV5-1,few,CASGLLDRGDYTF,TGCGCCAGCGGACTACTGGACAGGGGTGACTACACCTTC
NA,TRBJ2-7,TRBV30,once,CAWSPRRGFSFYEQYF,TGTGCCTGGAGTCCCCGTAGGGGCTTCAGCTTCTACGAGCAGTACTTC
NA,TRBJ2-1,TRBV7-9,few,CASGGPYNEQFF,TGTGCCTCCGGAGGGCCGTACAATGAGCAGTTCTTC
NA,TRBJ2-3,TRBV12-3/TRBV12-4,NA,CASSFRIGAFTDTQYF,TGTGCCAGCAGTTTTCGGATAGGGGCCTTCACAGATACGCAGTATTTT
NA,TRBJ1-1,TRBV6-5,NA,CASRPGGWTEAFF,TGTGCCAGCCGCCCTGGGGGCTGGACTGAAGCTTTCTTT
NA,TRBJ2-3,TRBV29-1,NA,CSVVALGADTQYF,TGCAGCGTTGTGGCGCTAGGGGCAGATACGCAGTATTTT
TRBD1,TRBJ1-2,TRBV30,NA,CAWSKGAAPNYGYTF,TGTGCCTGGAGTAAGGGGGCGGCCCCTAACTATGGCTACACCTTC
TRBD2,TRBJ2-7,TRBV7-8,NA,CASRKSGIGYEQYF,TGTGCCAGCAGAAAGAGCGGGATTGGATATGAGCAGTACTTC
NA,TRBJ2-5,TRBV4-1,NA,CASSRAGREDEQYF,TGCGCCAGCAGCCGAGCAGGGCGTGAGGATGAGCAGTACTTC
TRBD2,TRBJ2-1,TRBV12-3/TRBV12-4,NA,CASSSREGQVEQFF,TGTGCCAGCAGTTCCCGGGAGGGGCAGGTCGAGCAGTTCTTC
NA,TRBJ1-4,TRBV12-3/TRBV12-4,NA,CASSPWGGMGEKLFF,TGTGCCAGCAGCCCCTGGGGGGGGATGGGTGAAAAACTGTTTTTT
NA,TRBJ2-5,TRBV20-1,many,CSASLSETQYF,TGCAGTGCTAGTCTGTCGGAGACCCAGTACTTC
TRBD1,TRBJ2-7,TRBV20-1,NA,CSARDELGQGANPYEQYF,TGCAGTGCTAGAGATGAGTTGGGACAGGGGGCTAATCCCTACGAGCAGTACTTC
TRBD1,TRBJ2-1,TRBV7-9,few,CASSSRTGLNNEQFF,TGTGCCAGCAGCTCAAGGACAGGGTTGAACAATGAGCAGTTCTTC
NA,TRBJ2-1,TRBV29-1,few,CSVEGKQPTIYNEQFF,TGCAGCGTTGAAGGGAAACAGCCAACAATATACAATGAGCAGTTCTTC
NA,TRBJ2-7,TRBV6-4,few,CASSDSGGLTYEQYF,TGTGCCAGCAGTGATTCAGGTGGCCTCACCTACGAGCAGTACTTC
TRBD2,TRBJ2-5,TRBV20-1,NA,CSARLSSGGGETQYF,TGCAGTGCTAGACTCTCAAGCGGGGGGGGCGAGACCCAGTACTTC
TRBD1,TRBJ2-7,TRBV6-1,NA,CASNPDRGTGEQYF,TGTGCCAGCAATCCCGACAGGGGCACCGGCGAGCAGTACTTC
TRBD1,TRBJ2-1,TRBV12-3/TRBV12-4,few,CASLFHMTGASRGNEQFF,TGTGCCAGCCTCTTCCATATGACAGGGGCTAGCAGGGGCAATGAGCAGTTCTTC
NA,TRBJ1-5,TRBV3-1,NA,CASSQEPTGNQPQHF,TGTGCCAGCAGCCAGGAACCGACAGGAAATCAGCCCCAGCATTTT
NA,TRBJ2-5,TRBV29-1,NA,CSAVEGSGQETQYF,TGCAGCGCAGTCGAGGGGTCGGGCCAAGAGACCCAGTACTTC
NA,TRBJ1-2,TRBV20-1,NA,CSARGAGGNGYTF,TGCAGTGCTAGAGGCGCAGGAGGAAATGGCTACACCTTC
TRBD1,TRBJ1-2,TRBV3-1,NA,CASRGPGTGGYGYTF,TGTGCCAGCAGAGGTCCCGGGACAGGGGGCTATGGCTACACCTTC
TRBD2,TRBJ2-1,TRBV5-1,few,CASSLTSGRNYNEQFF,TGCGCCAGCAGCTTGACTAGCGGACGGAACTACAATGAGCAGTTCTTC
NA,TRBJ2-7,TRBV28,NA,CASSPTDTAYEQYF,TGTGCCAGCAGTCCTACGGACACAGCCTACGAGCAGTACTTC
TRBD1,TRBJ1-1,TRBV5-1,NA,CASSLLTGEGTEAFF,TGCGCCAGCAGCTTGCTGACAGGGGAAGGCACTGAAGCTTTCTTT
TRBD2,TRBJ2-7,TRBV6-5,NA,CASSPPSGRAAYEQYF,TGTGCCAGCAGTCCTCCTAGCGGGAGAGCGGCCTACGAGCAGTACTTC
NA,TRBJ1-6,TRBV5-1,few,CASSSEGNSPLHF,TGCGCCAGCAGCTCGGAGGGGAATTCACCCCTCCACTTT
NA,TRBJ2-7,TRBV5-1,NA,CASREGRATYEQYF,TGCGCCAGCAGAGAGGGCAGGGCAACCTACGAGCAGTACTTC
NA,TRBJ1-2,TRBV5-1,once,CASSTSGNGYTF,TGCGCCAGCAGCACCTCAGGGAACGGCTACACCTTC
NA,TRBJ2-2,TRBV4-1,NA,CASSQGPGTGELFF,TGCGCCAGCAGCCAAGGACCAGGCACCGGGGAGCTGTTTTTT
NA,TRBJ1-2,TRBV27,few,CASSLSGGLPANYGYTF,TGTGCCAGCAGTCTTTCCGGAGGGCTCCCGGCGAACTATGGCTACACCTTC
TRBD2,TRBJ2-3,TRBV7-2,few,CASASGLAGGRTDTQYF,TGTGCCAGCGCCTCGGGGCTAGCGGGGGGACGCACAGATACGCAGTATTTT
NA,TRBJ1-2,TRBV7-6,NA,CASSPLDGGRGYGYTF,TGTGCCAGCAGCCCCCTCGATGGAGGCCGGGGCTATGGCTACACCTTC
NA,TRBJ1-2,TRBV7-9,NA,CASSSWTNLYGYTF,TGTGCCAGCAGCTCTTGGACGAATCTCTATGGCTACACCTTC
NA,TRBJ2-5,TRBV12-3/TRBV12-4,NA,CASSFARGQQETQYF,TGTGCCAGCAGTTTTGCTCGGGGGCAGCAAGAGACCCAGTACTTC
NA,TRBJ2-1,TRBV7-2,NA,CASNPGGRNEQFF,TGTGCCAGCAACCCGGGGGGCCGCAATGAGCAGTTCTTC